This is a list of T cell receptor beta chains from one sample in a study of T cell responses to AZD1222 COVID-19 vaccine. Sequencing was performed with immunoSEQ multiplex PCR; in TCRdb, only in-frame clones are kept and a portion is missing. This sample carries roughly 66,000 clones, 84% of them seen once, and the ten largest clones take 6.5% to 8%. Sequenced here: peripheral blood, sampled on day 0 of AZD1222 vaccination. The source of these receptors is an adult in good health. Both conserved end residues are part of each CDR3. D genes are given only for firm matches. A clone size is listed for some rows: how often the clone was seen (once, few, many), or a class if it is expanded.

CDR3: CASWGQNTEAFF
DNA: TGTGCCTCCTGGGGCCAGAACACTGAAGCTTTCTTT
size: few
D: .
length: 12
J: TRBJ1-1
V: TRBV10-3

CDR3: CASSLPGQGDEQFF
DNA: TGTGCCAGCAGCTTACCGGGACAGGGTGATGAGCAGTTCTTC
size: .
D: TRBD1
length: 14
J: TRBJ2-1
V: TRBV7-9

CDR3: CASSRRGEGYTF
DNA: TGTGCCAGCAGCCGCAGGGGGGAAGGCTACACCTTC
size: .
D: TRBD1
length: 12
J: TRBJ1-2
V: TRBV7-6

CDR3: CASSYSAVSSPYEQYF
DNA: TGTGCCAGCAGTTACTCGGCAGTCTCGTCCCCCTACGAGCAGTACTTC
size: .
D: .
length: 16
J: TRBJ2-7
V: TRBV6-5

CDR3: CASSLGRGFGNQPQHF
DNA: TGTGCCAGCAGCTTAGGGCGGGGATTTGGCAATCAGCCCCAGCATTTT
size: .
D: .
length: 16
J: TRBJ1-5
V: TRBV11-2

CDR3: CASNPLGATNEKLFF
DNA: TGTGCCAGCAACCCCCTAGGGGCAACTAATGAAAAACTGTTTTTT
size: .
D: .
length: 15
J: TRBJ1-4
V: TRBV9

CDR3: CASSLGTVNSPLHF
DNA: TGTGCCAGCAGCTTAGGGACAGTTAATTCACCCCTCCACTTT
size: .
D: .
length: 14
J: TRBJ1-6
V: TRBV11-3

CDR3: CATSRDLAGRGSPLHF
DNA: TGTGCCACCAGCAGAGATCTCGCAGGTCGGGGTTCACCCCTCCACTTT
size: .
D: .
length: 16
J: TRBJ1-6
V: TRBV15

CDR3: CASSEGSGVAYEQYF
DNA: TGTGCCAGCAGTGAAGGGTCAGGAGTCGCCTACGAGCAGTACTTC
size: .
D: .
length: 15
J: TRBJ2-7
V: TRBV6-1

CDR3: CASSDWTGGIYNEQFF
DNA: TGTGCCAGCAGTGATTGGACAGGGGGCATCTACAATGAGCAGTTCTTC
size: once
D: TRBD1
length: 16
J: TRBJ2-1
V: TRBV6-2/TRBV6-3

CDR3: CASSQGPAGRMNYEQYF
DNA: TGCGCCAGCAGCCAAGGTCCAGCGGGGAGAATGAATTACGAGCAGTACTTC
size: .
D: TRBD2
length: 17
J: TRBJ2-7
V: TRBV4-3